What follows are 23 T cell receptor beta chains derived from one specimen sequenced in a study of T-cell memory formation after mild COVID-19 (dated by TCRdb to the early 2020s). The method was 5' RACE. TCRdb names Illumina NovaSeq 6000 as the instrument used. Clones were called with MiXCR by TCRdb after fastp trimmed the public reads at Q25, and only in-frame beta chains were retained. Here each entry gathers all rows of one CDR3 protein and keeps the most common genes and DNA. The sample yields hundreds of thousands of distinct CDR3 sequences; 20% to 25% were counted once. About 8.7% of the sample goes to the ten largest clones. The specimen sequenced was PBMCs or a T cell subset sorted from them (not recorded which). The receptors were gathered from an adult woman who had mild COVID-19 (a few samples of this study predate the infection). The sample titles of this study are shuffled in the database, so cell type and time point are left out; the donor was told from shared clones.

The chain combines TRBV27 with TRBJ2-2; 8 nucleotides line up with TRBD2. The V gene's germline CDR1 is MNHEY and CDR2 SMNVEV (reference sequence). V trimming: 6 bases; J trimming: 7 bases; junction bases outside the gene matches: 7. CDR3 length: 14 amino acids. The CDR3 DNA reads TGTGCCAGCAGAAAAGCGGGAGATGTCGGGGAGCTGTTTTTT. Translating it yields CASRKAGDVGELFF.

CDR3 amino acids: CASSSGPHYGYTF. The CDR3 coding sequence is TGTGCCAGCAGCTCGGGACCGCACTATGGCTACACCTTC. The V call is TRBV7-2, the J call TRBJ1-2; possible D gene TRBD1, 5 bases. The CDR3 runs to 13 residues. Trimming left V 4 bases short and J 3 bases short, with 9 bases between. Germline loops: CDR1 SGHTA, CDR2 FQGNSA. The complete variable domain, with remaining parts taken from reference TRBV7-2 and TRBJ1-2, reads GAGVSQSPSNKVTEKGKDVELRCDPISGHTALYWYRQSLGQGLEFLIYFQGNSAPDKSGLPSDRFSAERTGGSVSTLTIQRTQQEDSAVYLCASSSGPHYGYTFGSGTRLTVV.

The chain carries TRBV5-4 and TRBJ2-3; the D call may be TRBD1 or TRBD2 (5 bases each). This CDR3 has 15 amino acids. CDR1 is SGHNT, CDR2 YYREEE, per germline (reference sequence). Trimming shortened V by 6 bases and J by 2 bases, and 16 bases separated the two germline ends. The CDR3 DNA follows: TGTGCCAGCACCCCCCAGGTGGGGGTCACAGATACGCAGTATTTT. Amino acids: CASTPQVGVTDTQYF.

The rearrangement uses TRBV5-1 and TRBJ1-2; D is possibly TRBD1 (6 bases). With 0 bases removed from V and 3 bases from J, the gap between germline ends came to 12 bases. This CDR3 has 15 amino acids. The germline V gene encodes CDR1 SGHRS and CDR2 YFSETQ. The CDR3 is CASSLEGQDYYGYTF. The CDR3 DNA reads TGCGCCAGCAGCTTGGAGGGACAAGACTACTATGGCTACACCTTC.

This clonotype appeared once. The chain uses TRBV11-2 and TRBJ2-5, with D possibly matching TRBD2 (6 bases). Germline loops: CDR1 SGHAT, CDR2 FQNNGV. Deletions cut 5 bases from V and 5 bases from J, with 15 bases between. This CDR3 is built from 14 residues. Here the CDR3 DNA reads TGTGCCAGCAGCCCGCCGGGGGTTAGGGAGACCCAGTACTTC. Translating gives CASSPPGVRETQYF.

For this clonotype: The germline gene is not matched at one end of the junction; a read error may be the cause. The rearrangement uses TRBV11-2 and TRBJ2-7, with TRBD1 matching over 7 bases. Germline V gives CDR1 SGHAT, CDR2 FQNNGV. This CDR3 comprises 11 residues. The chain's CDR3 is CASSPRQGASF. DNA for the CDR3: TGTGCCAGCAGCCCGCGACAGGGCGCTTCCTTC.

V and J are TRBV7-9 and TRBJ2-7, with TRBD2 identical over 11 bases. The germline CDR1 and CDR2 sequences are SEHNR and FQNEAQ (reference sequence). The CDR3 runs 15 residues. The V and J ends lost 5 bases and 4 bases, in that order; junction bases with no gene match: 7. The CDR3 spells CASSRASGGKYEQYF. For the CDR3, the DNA is TGTGCCAGCAGCCGCGCTAGCGGGGGGAAATACGAGCAGTACTTC.

The V call is TRBV3-1, the J call TRBJ2-1; 9 positions agree with TRBD2. Germline V lookup: CDR1 LGHDT, CDR2 YNNKEL (reference sequence). Trimming cost V 8 bases and J 7 bases; bases outside gene matches: 12. The CDR3 length is 15 residues. The CDR3 bases are TGTGCCAGCCTCGTTGTAGCGGGGGTGAGAAATGAGCAGTTCTTC. Translated, it gives CASLVVAGVRNEQFF.

This clonotype was counted between two and nine times. This chain uses TRBV7-2 with TRBJ1-1; 8 bases fit TRBD1. Germline-derived CDR1 and CDR2 are SGHTA and FQGNSA. The junction had 5 bases not matched to a gene; V was cut back by 6 bases and J by 2 bases. This CDR3 has 14 residues. The CDR3 loop is CASRAGGTNTEAFF. As DNA, the CDR3 is TGTGCCAGCAGGGCAGGGGGCACAAACACTGAAGCTTTCTTT.

The chain carries TRBV23-1 and TRBJ1-5; D might be TRBD1 (5 bases). TRBV23-1 is designated an ORF whose function remains uncertain. Between the trimmed V and J ends, which lost 0 bases and 6 bases, there was a span of 15 bases. CDR3 size: 16 residues. In DNA form, the CDR3 reads TGCGCCAGCAGTCAATCGGCAGGGCGAGATACTCAGCCCCAGCATTTT. Its protein is CASSQSAGRDTQPQHF.

This clonotype was seen a few times. The V call is TRBV4-1, the J call TRBJ1-2; 7 bases map to TRBD1. The CDR3 has 14 residues. Germline V gives CDR1 MGHRA, CDR2 YSYEKL. Trimming removed 0 bases from V and 4 bases from J; junction bases left unmatched: 2. CDR3 in DNA: TGCGCCAGCAGCCAAGATGGGGACAGCTATGGCTACACCTTC. It is translated as CASSQDGDSYGYTF.

The chain couples TRBV7-2 to TRBJ2-4; 9 bases map to TRBD1. The CDR3 spans 15 residues. V lost 5 bases, J lost 6 bases, and 8 bases stayed unmatched. CDR1 and CDR2 from the germline V gene are SGHTA and FQGNSA. The CDR3 region is CASSPTTGGGNIQYF. For the CDR3, the DNA is TGTGCCAGCAGCCCGACGACAGGGGGGGGAAACATTCAGTACTTC.

V gene TRBV21-1 combines with J gene TRBJ1-1; TRBD1, as called in the table, went unchecked against the DNA. TRBV21-1 is a known pseudogene. This CDR3 has 15 amino acids. The CDR3, as DNA: TGTGCCAGCAGCTCCGGGACAGGAGGCGTCACTGAAGCTTTCTTT. Protein product: CASSSGTGGVTEAFF.

This chain uses TRBV6-5 with TRBJ1-2; the match to TRBD1 covers 7 bases. The V gene's germline CDR1 is MNHEY and CDR2 SVGAGI. The CDR3 contains 13 residues. After removal of 6 bases from V and 6 bases from J, the junction contained 7 bases not matched to a gene. In DNA, the CDR3 is TGTGCCAGCAGGTCACAGGGGTGGGATGGCTACACCTTC. Translated, it gives CASRSQGWDGYTF.

This clonotype was seen a few times. This chain connects TRBV6-1 to TRBJ2-4, with 11 bases fitting TRBD1. The CDR3 runs 14 residues. J was trimmed by 10 bases and V by 4 bases; bases with no gene match: 6. Germline CDR1 is MNHNS and CDR2 is SASEGT. CDR3 sequence: CASSVDRGQGIQYF. CDR3 DNA sequence: TGTGCCAGCAGTGTGGACAGGGGGCAGGGAATTCAGTACTTC.

Many counts were recorded for this clonotype. The J gene is TRBJ2-7, the V gene TRBV27; the match to TRBD1 covers 8 bases. In germline, CDR1 is MNHEY, CDR2 SMNVEV (reference sequence). Trimming cost V 3 bases and J 2 bases; bases outside gene matches: 0. The CDR3 length is 13 residues. In nucleotides, the CDR3 is TGTGCCAGCAGTTTGACAGGGGCCTACGAGCAGTACTTC. It yields the protein CASSLTGAYEQYF.

This clonotype was observed a few times. This chain joins TRBV20-1 and TRBJ2-7; D may be TRBD1 or TRBD2 (5 bases each). Trimming took 5 bases from V and 2 from J, leaving 13 bases between them. Germline V gives CDR1 DFQATT, CDR2 SNEGSKA (reference sequence). CDR3 size: 13 residues. CDR3 residues: CSALRGFPYEQYF. The CDR3 bases are TGCAGTGCTCTCCGGGGCTTCCCCTACGAGCAGTACTTC.

This clonotype was counted only a few times. V and J are TRBV2 and TRBJ2-2, with D perhaps assigned TRBD1 or TRBD2 (6 bases each). Germline CDR1 reads SNHLY; CDR2 reads FYNNEI. The CDR3 extends over 14 amino acids. The V gene lost 6 bases and the J gene lost 4 bases, with 12 bases spanning the gap. In DNA form, the CDR3 reads TGTGCCAGCAGGGGGTGGGGGGCCACCGGGGAGCTGTTTTTT. Its translation is CASRGWGATGELFF.

The table lists this clonotype with a count of one. The gene calls are TRBV7-6 and TRBJ1-1; D might be TRBD1 (6 bases). The V end lost 1 base, the J end lost 0 bases, and 12 bases lay between the germline ends. This CDR3 contains 16 residues. Germline V gene lookup returns CDR1 SGHVS and CDR2 FNYEAQ. CDR3 protein: CASSLGVTGLNTEAFF. The CDR3 nucleotides read TGTGCCAGCAGCTTAGGGGTAACAGGGTTGAACACTGAAGCTTTCTTT.

This chain links TRBV7-9 with TRBJ2-7; maybe TRBD1 (5 bases). Germline CDR1 and CDR2: SEHNR and FQNEAQ (reference sequence). The CDR3 runs 14 residues. Trimming took off 4 bases at V and 2 bases at J, with 12 bases between the two ends. This CDR3 is CASSSRDIPYEQYF. CDR3 DNA: TGTGCCAGCAGCTCCAGGGATATCCCCTACGAGCAGTACTTC.

This clonotype appeared a few times. The chain has TRBV4-1 and TRBJ2-5; D unresolved. V was trimmed by 1 base and J by 5 bases, leaving 14 bases between them. The germline gives CDR1 MGHRA, CDR2 YSYEKL. There are 15 residues in the CDR3. The CDR3 sequence is CASSQVLLSRETQYF. The CDR3 region has the DNA TGCGCCAGCAGCCAAGTCTTACTATCTAGGGAGACCCAGTACTTC.

The chain uses TRBV4-1 and TRBJ2-1; TRBD2 matches at 10 bases. This CDR3 is 15 amino acids long. Germline CDR1 MGHRA, CDR2 YSYEKL. V shed 1 base, J shed 8 bases, and the junction held 5 bases outside the gene matches. In DNA form, the CDR3 reads TGCGCCAGCAGCCAAGCAGCGGGAGGGCCTGATGAGCAGTTCTTC. This codes for CASSQAAGGPDEQFF.

The chain links TRBV2 to TRBJ1-2; TRBD1 matches at 7 bases. Germline loops: CDR1 SNHLY, CDR2 FYNNEI. Trimming removed 2 bases from V and 7 bases from J; junction bases left unmatched: 10. The CDR3 is made up of 15 amino acids. The CDR3 reads CASSERGVRGSGYTF. DNA of the CDR3: TGTGCCAGCAGTGAAAGGGGGGTCAGGGGGTCTGGCTACACCTTC.